What follows are 25 T cell receptor beta chains derived from one specimen sequenced in a study of technical replicates of blood from a handful of donors. Clones were sequenced by immunoSEQ multiplex PCR, and TCRdb holds only the in-frame ones, with some missing. The table records about 56,000 clones, 90% to 95% of them present only once. The sample comprised PBMCs. The source of these receptors is a human donor in good health. Some clones in this sample may be carry-over from other donors' samples.

The chain employs TRBV10-3 and TRBJ2-1; 10 nucleotides match TRBD2. Per germline, CDR1 ENHRY and CDR2 SYGVKD. The trim removed 0 bases at V and 0 bases at J, leaving 11 bases unmatched. There are 20 residues in the CDR3. CDR3 region: CAISESGPSGGPSSYNEQFF. The CDR3, as DNA: TGTGCCATCAGTGAGTCGGGGCCTAGCGGGGGCCCCAGCTCCTACAATGAGCAGTTCTTC.

This clone was seen at least ten times. Distinct nucleotide sequences in the sample also encode this CDR3. The chain has TRBV6-5 and TRBJ2-7; TRBD2 matches at 11 bases. The length of the CDR3 is 15 residues. V shed 2 bases, J shed 1 base, and the junction held 1 base outside the gene matches. Germline-derived CDR1 and CDR2 are MNHEY and SVGAGI. The CDR3, as DNA: TGTGCCAGCAGTTACACTAGCGGGAGTTCCTACGAGCAGTACTTC. This codes for CASSYTSGSSYEQYF.

The genes are TRBV4-2 and TRBJ1-4; tentatively, D is TRBD1 (5 bases). The germline gives CDR1 LGHNA, CDR2 YNFKEQ. Trimming took 1 base from V and 7 from J, leaving 13 bases between them. The CDR3 length is 15 residues. The chain's CDR3 is CASSQGAGKAEKLFF. Here the CDR3 DNA reads TGTGCCAGCAGCCAAGGGGCAGGGAAAGCTGAAAAACTGTTTTTT.

The table lists this clone with a count of one. The V and J genes are TRBV7-2 and TRBJ2-3, with 13 bases fitting TRBD2. Trimming at V came to 3 bases and at J to 5 bases, leaving 5 bases not matched to a gene. The CDR3 has 16 amino acids. CDR1 and CDR2 (germline): SGHTA, FQGNSA. The CDR3 here is CASSFDGTSGKDTQYF. CDR3 DNA sequence: TGTGCCAGCAGCTTCGACGGGACTAGCGGGAAAGATACGCAGTATTTT.

A word on this clone: This CDR3 is also generated by other DNA sequences in the sample. V gene TRBV15 combines with J gene TRBJ2-7; 14 bases align to TRBD2. J lost 4 bases, V lost 2 bases, and 7 bases had no gene match. In germline, CDR1 is LNHNV, CDR2 YYDKDF (reference sequence). The CDR3 contains 17 residues. The CDR3 reads CATSRNRRLAGGYEQYF. CDR3 sequence (DNA): TGTGCCACCAGCAGAAATAGGCGACTAGCGGGAGGGTACGAGCAGTACTTC.

The rearrangement uses TRBV9 and TRBJ2-2, with 8 nucleotides matching TRBD1. The J segment lost 6 bases and the V segment lost 3 bases, leaving 4 bases of the junction unmatched. The CDR3 has 14 residues. Germline values: CDR1 SGDLS, CDR2 YYNGEE. CDR3 sequence: CASSAGQGAGELFF. DNA for the CDR3: TGTGCCAGCAGCGCCGGACAGGGAGCCGGGGAGCTGTTTTTT.

This chain uses TRBV9 with TRBJ2-5; D not certain. The CDR3 sequence is 15 residues long. Germline assignment: CDR1 SGDLS and CDR2 YYNGEE. The ends were cut back, 0 bases at V and 4 bases at J, with 13 bases in the middle. CDR3 sequence (DNA): TGTGCCAGCAGCGTAGGGCTAGAGAACCTAGAGACCCAGTACTTC. Its protein product is CASSVGLENLETQYF.

The chain is built from TRBV15 and TRBJ1-1; D is unresolved. Germline assignment: CDR1 LNHNV and CDR2 YYDKDF (reference sequence). The V end lost 1 base, the J end lost 2 bases, and 8 bases lay between the germline ends. This CDR3 is 14 amino acids long. The CDR3 bases are TGTGCCACCAGCAGAGTACTACTCAACACTGAAGCTTTCTTT. Its translation is CATSRVLLNTEAFF. Combining the CDR3 with reference TRBV15 and TRBJ1-1 gives the whole variable domain DAMVIQNPRYQVTQFGKPVTLSCSQTLNHNVMYWYQQKSSQAPKLLFHYYDKDFNNEADTPDNFQSRRPNTSFCFLDIRSPGLGDTAMYLCATSRVLLNTEAFFGQGTRLTVV.

This clone showed up just once. The CDR3, as DNA: TGTGCCAGCAGTGAAATAGGACTAGCTAAAGATACGCAGTATTTT. Translation gives CASSEIGLAKDTQYF. The chain has TRBV2 and TRBJ2-3, with TRBD2 identical over 8 bases. Per the germline V gene, CDR1 is SNHLY and CDR2 is FYNNEI. Germline trimming cut 2 bases from V and 5 bases from J; bases unmatched to any gene: 6. The CDR3 runs 15 residues.

This chain connects TRBV5-4 to TRBJ2-5; perhaps TRBD1 as D (6 bases). V lost 4 bases to trimming and J lost 3 bases, with 7 bases between them. Germline CDR1 and CDR2: SGHNT and YYREEE (reference sequence). The CDR3 runs to 12 residues. Here the CDR3 DNA reads TGTGCCAGCAGCACAGGGAAAGAGACCCAGTACTTC. This codes for CASSTGKETQYF.

This chain uses TRBV6-5 with TRBJ1-6; 7 bases align to TRBD1. Trimming took 3 bases from V and 7 from J; bases not matched to a gene: 3. Germline assignment: CDR1 MNHEY and CDR2 SVGAGI. CDR3 length: 14 amino acids. The CDR3 sequence: CASSYQGENSPLHF. The CDR3 DNA sequence: TGTGCCAGCAGTTATCAGGGGGAGAATTCACCCCTCCACTTT.

This chain uses TRBV6-5 with TRBJ1-2; possible D gene TRBD1, 6 bases. CDR3 length equals 15 residues. V lost 0 bases to trimming and J lost 4 bases, with 12 bases between them. Germline loops: CDR1 MNHEY, CDR2 SVGAGI. CDR3 protein: CASSYSGGRGYGYTF. In DNA, the CDR3 is TGTGCCAGCAGTTACTCCGGGGGGCGCGGCTATGGCTACACCTTC.

V usage is TRBV7-2 and J usage is TRBJ2-3, with TRBD2 as a possible D gene (5 bases). The CDR3 covers 12 residues. Germline V gives CDR1 SGHTA, CDR2 FQGNSA. V was clipped by 4 bases and J by 4 bases, with 6 bases between them. CDR3 nucleotide sequence: TGTGCCAGCAGCTGGGGAGCAGATACGCAGTATTTT. It codes for CASSWGADTQYF.

The chain carries TRBV9 and TRBJ2-1; D perhaps matches TRBD2 (6 bases). The germline V gene encodes CDR1 SGDLS and CDR2 YYNGEE. The CDR3 is 13 residues long. V lost 0 bases, J lost 8 bases, and 9 bases lay in between. The CDR3 sequence: CASSVGGEDEQFF. In DNA, the CDR3 is TGTGCCAGCAGCGTAGGGGGGGAAGATGAGCAGTTCTTC.

CDR3 residues: CASSVYGDSYNEQFF. CDR3 sequence (DNA): TGTGCCAGTAGTGTATACGGGGACTCCTACAATGAGCAGTTCTTC. The chain employs TRBV19 and TRBJ2-1; TRBD2 might be the D (5 bases). CDR1 is LNHDA and CDR2 is SQIVND in the germline V gene (reference sequence). V shed 5 bases and J shed 0 bases, with 11 bases lying between them. The CDR3 length is 15 residues.

The chain is built from TRBV7-2 and TRBJ1-2; D call uncertain. From germline, CDR1 is SGHTA and CDR2 FQGNSA. The CDR3 has 13 amino acids. V was pared by 1 base and J by 7 bases, with 10 bases between. The CDR3 loop reads CASSLDGEFGYTF. Written as DNA, the CDR3 is TGTGCCAGCAGCTTAGATGGGGAGTTTGGCTACACCTTC.

The chain is built from TRBV9 and TRBJ2-7, with D perhaps TRBD2 (6 bases). Trimming left V 0 bases short and J 2 bases short, with 12 bases between. The CDR3 totals 15 residues. The germline V gene has CDR1 SGDLS and CDR2 YYNGEE. CDR3 in amino acids: CASSVGGGMTYEQYF. DNA for the CDR3: TGTGCCAGCAGCGTAGGAGGCGGGATGACCTACGAGCAGTACTTC.

The chain links TRBV10-3 to TRBJ1-2; no reliable D call. The CDR3 runs to 11 residues. Germline values: CDR1 ENHRY, CDR2 SYGVKD. V gave up 4 bases and J gave up 10 bases, with 10 bases separating them. The CDR3 DNA is TGTGCCATCAGTGGACATCTTGACTACACCTTC. The encoded protein is CAISGHLDYTF.

The genes are TRBV5-4 and TRBJ2-5; possibly TRBD1 for D (6 bases). The CDR3 contains 13 residues. Germline V gene lookup returns CDR1 SGHNT and CDR2 YYREEE (reference sequence). Trimming stripped 4 bases from V and 5 bases from J, with 12 bases between. CDR3 in amino acids: CASSVDSRETQYF. The CDR3 DNA sequence: TGTGCCAGCAGCGTGGACAGCCGGGAGACCCAGTACTTC.

The V call is TRBV6-6, the J call TRBJ1-6; no definite D call. Trimming shortened V by 11 bases and J by 0 bases, and 14 bases separated the two germline ends. The CDR3 is 15 residues long. Germline CDR1 MNHNY, CDR2 SVGAGI (reference sequence). CDR3 sequence reads: CAAGEPSSYNSPLHF. The CDR3 region has the DNA TGTGCCGCGGGTGAGCCGAGCTCCTATAATTCACCCCTCCACTTT.

CDR3 coding DNA: TGTGCCAGCAGCCCGGACAGGAATTATGGCTACACCTTC. This gives the protein CASSPDRNYGYTF. The chain links TRBV7-8 to TRBJ1-2; 7 nucleotides align to TRBD1. Germline CDR1 and CDR2: SGHVS and FQNEAQ. V lost 5 bases and J lost 5; bases outside the gene matches: 5. The CDR3 is 13 amino acids.

This sequence joins TRBV4-2 and TRBJ2-5, with D unclear. The CDR3 runs 14 residues. Germline assignment: CDR1 LGHNA and CDR2 YNFKEQ. Trimming removed 1 base from V and 4 bases from J, with 10 bases in between. DNA for the CDR3: TGTGCCAGCAGCCAAGGATTGGGCCCAGAGACCCAGTACTTC. As protein: CASSQGLGPETQYF.

This rearrangement joins TRBV4-2 to TRBJ2-1; 7 bases fit TRBD2. The ends lost 6 bases at V and 1 base at J; junction bases unmatched: 12. Per the germline V gene, CDR1 is LGHNA and CDR2 is YNFKEQ. The CDR3 consists of 17 residues. The CDR3 is CASSRLGGSGSYNEQFF. DNA for the CDR3: TGTGCCAGCAGTCGCCTTGGCGGGAGTGGGTCCTACAATGAGCAGTTCTTC.

This clone was seen once. This chain uses TRBV19 with TRBJ2-2, with 9 bases lining up with TRBD1. The V segment lost 4 bases and the J segment 4 bases; nucleotides outside the gene matches: 10. Germline V gene sequence: CDR1 LNHDA, CDR2 SQIVND (reference sequence). The CDR3 is made up of 17 amino acids. The CDR3 region is CASSSQTGGWFTGELFF. CDR3 DNA sequence: TGTGCCAGTAGTAGCCAGACAGGGGGGTGGTTCACCGGGGAGCTGTTTTTT.

The J gene is TRBJ1-4, the V gene TRBV30; D not resolved. Per the germline V gene, CDR1 is GTSNPN and CDR2 is SVGIG (reference sequence). The CDR3 length is 11 residues. V gave up 5 bases and J gave up 11 bases, with 12 bases separating them. The CDR3 spells CAWAKTRKLFF. DNA of the CDR3: TGTGCCTGGGCCAAGACTCGTAAACTGTTTTTT.